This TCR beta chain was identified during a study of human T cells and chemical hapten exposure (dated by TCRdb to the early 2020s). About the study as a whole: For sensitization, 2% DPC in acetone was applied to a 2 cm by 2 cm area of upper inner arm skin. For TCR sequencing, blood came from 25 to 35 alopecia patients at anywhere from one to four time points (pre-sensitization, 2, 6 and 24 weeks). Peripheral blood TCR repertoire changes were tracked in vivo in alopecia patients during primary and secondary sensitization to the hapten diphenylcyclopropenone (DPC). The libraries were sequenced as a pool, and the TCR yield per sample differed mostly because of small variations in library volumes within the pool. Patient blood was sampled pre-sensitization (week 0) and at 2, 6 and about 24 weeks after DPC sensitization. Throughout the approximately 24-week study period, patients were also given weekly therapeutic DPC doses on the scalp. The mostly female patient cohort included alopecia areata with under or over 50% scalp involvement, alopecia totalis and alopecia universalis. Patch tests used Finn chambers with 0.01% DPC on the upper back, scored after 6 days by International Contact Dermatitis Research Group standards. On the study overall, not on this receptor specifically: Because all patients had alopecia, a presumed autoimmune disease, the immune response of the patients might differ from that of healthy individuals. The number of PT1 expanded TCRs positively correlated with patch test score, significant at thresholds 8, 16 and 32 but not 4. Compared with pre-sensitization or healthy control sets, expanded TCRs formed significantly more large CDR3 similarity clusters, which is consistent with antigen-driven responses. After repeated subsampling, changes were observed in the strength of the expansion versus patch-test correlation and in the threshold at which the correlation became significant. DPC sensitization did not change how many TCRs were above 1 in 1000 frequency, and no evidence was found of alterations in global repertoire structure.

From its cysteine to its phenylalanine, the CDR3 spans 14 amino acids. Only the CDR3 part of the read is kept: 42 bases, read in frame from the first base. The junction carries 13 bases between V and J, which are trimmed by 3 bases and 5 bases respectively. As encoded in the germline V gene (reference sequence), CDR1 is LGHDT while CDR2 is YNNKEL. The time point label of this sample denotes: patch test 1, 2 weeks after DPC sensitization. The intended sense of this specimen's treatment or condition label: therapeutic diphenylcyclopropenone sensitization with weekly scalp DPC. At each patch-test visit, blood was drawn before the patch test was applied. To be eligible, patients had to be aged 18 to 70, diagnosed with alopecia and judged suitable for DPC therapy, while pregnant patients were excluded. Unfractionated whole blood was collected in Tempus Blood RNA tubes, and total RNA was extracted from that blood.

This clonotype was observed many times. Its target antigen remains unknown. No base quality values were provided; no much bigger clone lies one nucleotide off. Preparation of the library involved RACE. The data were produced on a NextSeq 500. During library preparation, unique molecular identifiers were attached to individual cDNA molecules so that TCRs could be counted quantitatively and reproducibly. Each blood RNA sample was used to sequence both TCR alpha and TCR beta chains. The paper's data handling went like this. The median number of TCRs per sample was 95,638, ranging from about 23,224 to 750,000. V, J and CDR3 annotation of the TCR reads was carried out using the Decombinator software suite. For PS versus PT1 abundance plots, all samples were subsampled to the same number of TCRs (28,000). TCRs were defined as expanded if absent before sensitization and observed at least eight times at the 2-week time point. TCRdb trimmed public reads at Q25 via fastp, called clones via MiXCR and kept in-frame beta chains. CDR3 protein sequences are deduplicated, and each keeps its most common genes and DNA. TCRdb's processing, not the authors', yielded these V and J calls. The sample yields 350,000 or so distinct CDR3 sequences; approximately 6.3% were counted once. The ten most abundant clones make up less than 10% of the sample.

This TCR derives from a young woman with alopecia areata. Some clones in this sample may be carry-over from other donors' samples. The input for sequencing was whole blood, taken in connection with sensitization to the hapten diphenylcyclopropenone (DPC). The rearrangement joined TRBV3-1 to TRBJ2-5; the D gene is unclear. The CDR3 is CASSQNSGSETQYF. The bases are TGTGCCAGCAGCCAGAACTCCGGCTCGGAGACCCAGTACTTC.